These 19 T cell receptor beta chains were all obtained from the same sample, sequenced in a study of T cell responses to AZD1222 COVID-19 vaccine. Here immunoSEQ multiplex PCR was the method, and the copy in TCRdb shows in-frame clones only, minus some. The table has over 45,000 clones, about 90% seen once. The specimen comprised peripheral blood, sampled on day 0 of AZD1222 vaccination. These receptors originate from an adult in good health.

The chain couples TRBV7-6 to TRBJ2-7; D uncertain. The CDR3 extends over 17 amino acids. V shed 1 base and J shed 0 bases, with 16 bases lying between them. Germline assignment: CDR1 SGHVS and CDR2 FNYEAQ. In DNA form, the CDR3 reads TGTGCCAGCAGCTTAGAGCATGGTATGGCGAACTCCTACGAGCAGTACTTC. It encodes CASSLEHGMANSYEQYF.

In DNA form, the CDR3 reads TGTGCCACTATCGGGACAGGGGCTAATGAAAAACTGTTTTTT. It yields the protein CATIGTGANEKLFF. V and J are TRBV2 and TRBJ1-4, with TRBD1 identical over 10 bases. Germline assignment: CDR1 SNHLY and CDR2 FYNNEI. Trimming cost V 10 bases and J 3 bases; bases outside gene matches: 5. CDR3 length equals 14 residues.

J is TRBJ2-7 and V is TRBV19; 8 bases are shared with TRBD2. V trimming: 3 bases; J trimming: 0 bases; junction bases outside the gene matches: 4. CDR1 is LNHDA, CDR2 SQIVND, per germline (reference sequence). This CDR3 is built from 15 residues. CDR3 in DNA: TGTGCCAGTAGTATTTTAGCGGGGTACTCCTACGAGCAGTACTTC. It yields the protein CASSILAGYSYEQYF.

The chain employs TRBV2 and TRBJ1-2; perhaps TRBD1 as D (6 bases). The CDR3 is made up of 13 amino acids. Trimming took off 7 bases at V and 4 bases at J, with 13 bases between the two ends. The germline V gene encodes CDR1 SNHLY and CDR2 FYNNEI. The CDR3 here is CASILQQGYGYTF. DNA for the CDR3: TGTGCCAGCATATTACAACAGGGCTATGGCTACACCTTC.

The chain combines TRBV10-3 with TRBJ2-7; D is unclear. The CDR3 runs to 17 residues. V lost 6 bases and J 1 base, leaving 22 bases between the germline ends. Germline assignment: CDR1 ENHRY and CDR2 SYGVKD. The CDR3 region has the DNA TGTGCCATCAGACCCTCCACCTCCGGGCGGAATTCCTACGAGCAGTACTTC. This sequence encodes CAIRPSTSGRNSYEQYF.

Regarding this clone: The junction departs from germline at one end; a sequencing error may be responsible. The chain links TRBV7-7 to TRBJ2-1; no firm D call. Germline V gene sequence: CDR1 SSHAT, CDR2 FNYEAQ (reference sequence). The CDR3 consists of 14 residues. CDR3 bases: TGTGCTAGCAGCTTAGAAAGGGAAGCCAATGAGCAGTTCTTC. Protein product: CASSLEREANEQFF.

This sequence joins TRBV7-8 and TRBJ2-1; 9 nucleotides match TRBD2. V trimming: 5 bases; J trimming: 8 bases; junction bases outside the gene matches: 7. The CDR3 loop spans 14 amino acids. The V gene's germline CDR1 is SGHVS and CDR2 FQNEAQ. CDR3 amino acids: CASSPYSGRHEQFF. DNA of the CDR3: TGTGCCAGCAGCCCATACAGCGGGAGGCATGAGCAGTTCTTC.

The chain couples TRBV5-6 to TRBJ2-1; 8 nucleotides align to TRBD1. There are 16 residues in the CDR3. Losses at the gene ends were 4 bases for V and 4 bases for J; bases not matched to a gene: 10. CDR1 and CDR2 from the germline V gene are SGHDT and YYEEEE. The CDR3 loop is CASSLNDRGRYNEQFF. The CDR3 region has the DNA TGTGCCAGCAGCCTGAATGACAGGGGCAGGTACAATGAGCAGTTCTTC.

Here the CDR3 reads CARTERGSGANVLTF. The DNA of the CDR3 is TGTGCCAGGACAGAAAGGGGTTCTGGGGCCAACGTCCTGACTTTC. The chain employs TRBV19 and TRBJ2-6; weak D call: TRBD1 (5 bases). Deletions cut 9 bases from V and 1 base from J, with 13 bases between. This CDR3 has 15 amino acids. CDR1 and CDR2 (germline): LNHDA, SQIVND (reference sequence).

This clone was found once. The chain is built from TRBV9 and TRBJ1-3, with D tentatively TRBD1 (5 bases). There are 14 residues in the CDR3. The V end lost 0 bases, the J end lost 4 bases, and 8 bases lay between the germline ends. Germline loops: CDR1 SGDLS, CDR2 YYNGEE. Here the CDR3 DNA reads TGTGCCAGCAGCGTAGCTCACAGGGGAAACACCATATATTTT. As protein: CASSVAHRGNTIYF.

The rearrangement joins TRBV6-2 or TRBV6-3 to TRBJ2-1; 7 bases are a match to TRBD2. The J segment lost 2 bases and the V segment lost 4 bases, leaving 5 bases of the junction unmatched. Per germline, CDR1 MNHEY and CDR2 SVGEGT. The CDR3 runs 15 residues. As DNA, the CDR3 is TGTGCCAGCAGTTTGGCGGGAGAGGCCTACAATGAGCAGTTCTTC. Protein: CASSLAGEAYNEQFF.

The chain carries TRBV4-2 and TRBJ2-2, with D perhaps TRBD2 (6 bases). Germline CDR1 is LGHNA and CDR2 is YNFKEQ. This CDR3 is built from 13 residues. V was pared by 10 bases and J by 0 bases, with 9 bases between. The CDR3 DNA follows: TGTGCCACGCGGGACGCGAACACCGGGGAGCTGTTTTTT. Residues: CATRDANTGELFF.

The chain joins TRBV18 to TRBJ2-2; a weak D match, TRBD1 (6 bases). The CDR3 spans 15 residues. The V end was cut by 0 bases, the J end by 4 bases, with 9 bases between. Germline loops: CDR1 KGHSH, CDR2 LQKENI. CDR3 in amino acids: CASSPPRTATGELFF. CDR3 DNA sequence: TGTGCCAGCTCACCACCCCGGACAGCCACCGGGGAGCTGTTTTTT.

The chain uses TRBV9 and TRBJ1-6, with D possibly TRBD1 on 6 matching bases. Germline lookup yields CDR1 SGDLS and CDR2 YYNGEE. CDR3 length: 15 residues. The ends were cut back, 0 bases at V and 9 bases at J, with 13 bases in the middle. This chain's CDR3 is CASSVAGGGFSPLHF. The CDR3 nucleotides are TGTGCCAGCAGCGTAGCGGGAGGGGGTTTTTCACCCCTCCACTTT.

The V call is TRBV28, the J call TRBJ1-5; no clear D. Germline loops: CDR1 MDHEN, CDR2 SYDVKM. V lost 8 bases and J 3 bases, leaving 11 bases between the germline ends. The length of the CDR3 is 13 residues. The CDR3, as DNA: TGTGCCAGCCAGCAGGAGATCAATCAGCCCCAGCATTTT. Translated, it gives CASQQEINQPQHF. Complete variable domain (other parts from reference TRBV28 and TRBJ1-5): DVKVTQSSRYLVKRTGEKVFLECVQDMDHENMFWYRQDPGLGLRLIYFSYDVKMKEKGDIPEGYSVSREKKERFSLILESASTNQTSMYLCASQQEINQPQHFGDGTRLSIL.

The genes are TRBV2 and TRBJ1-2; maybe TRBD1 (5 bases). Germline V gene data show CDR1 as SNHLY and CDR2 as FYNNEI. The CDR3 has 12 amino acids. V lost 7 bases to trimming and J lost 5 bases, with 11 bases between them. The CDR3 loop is CASTSEGYGYTF. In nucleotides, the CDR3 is TGTGCCAGCACTTCCGAGGGGTATGGCTACACCTTC.

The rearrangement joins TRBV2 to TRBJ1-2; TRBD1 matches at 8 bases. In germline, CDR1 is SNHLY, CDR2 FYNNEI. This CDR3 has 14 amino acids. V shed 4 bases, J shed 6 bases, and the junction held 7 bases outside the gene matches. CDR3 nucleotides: TGTGCCAGCAGTGGAGAAAGGACAGGGAATGGCTACACCTTC. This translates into CASSGERTGNGYTF.

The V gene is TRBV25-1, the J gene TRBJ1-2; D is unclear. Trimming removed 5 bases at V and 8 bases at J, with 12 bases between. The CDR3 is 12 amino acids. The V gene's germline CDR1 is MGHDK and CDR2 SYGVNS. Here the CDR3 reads CASSLIGRGYTF. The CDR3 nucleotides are TGTGCCAGCAGTTTAATTGGGCGCGGCTACACCTTC.

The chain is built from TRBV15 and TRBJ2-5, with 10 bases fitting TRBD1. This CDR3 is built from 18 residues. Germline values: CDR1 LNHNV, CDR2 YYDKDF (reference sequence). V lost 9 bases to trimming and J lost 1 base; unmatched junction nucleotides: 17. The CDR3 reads CATSLSLTGTGVQETQYF. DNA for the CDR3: TGTGCCACTTCACTGAGCCTTACCGGGACAGGGGTCCAAGAGACCCAGTACTTC.